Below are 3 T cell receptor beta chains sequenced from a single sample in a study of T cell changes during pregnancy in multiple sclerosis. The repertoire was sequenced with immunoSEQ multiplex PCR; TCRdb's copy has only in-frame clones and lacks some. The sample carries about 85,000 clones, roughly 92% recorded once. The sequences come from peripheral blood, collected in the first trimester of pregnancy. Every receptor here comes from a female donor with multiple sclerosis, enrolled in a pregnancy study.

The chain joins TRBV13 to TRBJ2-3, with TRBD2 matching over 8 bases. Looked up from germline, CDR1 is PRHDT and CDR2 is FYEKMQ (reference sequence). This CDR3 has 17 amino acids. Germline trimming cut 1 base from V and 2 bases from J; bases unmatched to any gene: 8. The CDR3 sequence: CASSLASGTRITDTQYF. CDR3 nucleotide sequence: TGTGCCAGCAGCTTAGCCTCCGGGACTAGAATCACAGATACGCAGTATTTT.

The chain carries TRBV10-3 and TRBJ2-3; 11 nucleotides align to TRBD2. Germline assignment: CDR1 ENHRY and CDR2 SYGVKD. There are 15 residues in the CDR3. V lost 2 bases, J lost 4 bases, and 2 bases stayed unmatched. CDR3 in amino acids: CAISELAGGPDTQYF. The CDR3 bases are TGTGCCATCAGTGAGCTAGCGGGAGGACCAGATACGCAGTATTTT.

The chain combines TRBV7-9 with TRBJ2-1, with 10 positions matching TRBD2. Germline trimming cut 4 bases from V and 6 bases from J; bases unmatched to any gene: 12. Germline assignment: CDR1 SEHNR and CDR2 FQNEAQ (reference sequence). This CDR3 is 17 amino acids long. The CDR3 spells CASSSSLGAGGPNEQFF. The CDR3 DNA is TGTGCCAGCAGCTCCTCCCTAGGAGCGGGGGGGCCCAATGAGCAGTTCTTC.